The TCR beta chain under discussion was sequenced for a study of somatic mutations in cytotoxic T cells in rheumatoid arthritis (dated by TCRdb to the late 2010s). For context, the study as a whole: Before any treatment started and right after they were diagnosed, patients gave peripheral blood samples (approximately 33 ml EDTA). A FACSAria II or Sony SH800 was used to flow-sort some V beta antibody-stained T-cell populations at nearly 100% purity, and TCRB sequencing was also done on sorted V beta1+ cells. Median age was essentially the same in the patient group and the control group. Follow-up samples were taken post-diagnosis during immunosuppressive therapy with agents such as methotrexate, hydroxychloroquine and sulfasalazine. In newly diagnosed rheumatoid arthritis without treatment, the study examined if expanded CD8+ T-cell clones harbor somatic mutations, relying on TCRB deep sequencing to characterize clonality. TCRB deep sequencing was performed for more than 50 rheumatoid arthritis patients and 15 to 20 healthy controls.

CD4+ and CD8+ cells were isolated by positive magnetic bead selection on an AutoMACS, and purity was checked by flow cytometry. Clonal expansions were first screened by flow cytometry with a TCR V beta antibody panel, then characterized by TCRB deep sequencing of sorted CD8+ fractions. Peripheral blood mononuclear cells were isolated by Ficoll-Paque PLUS density gradient separation. Using Nucleospin Tissue or Tissue XS kits, DNA was extracted from CD4-enriched, CD8-enriched or PBMC samples, with quantification by a Qubit 2.0 fluorometer. Summary of the overall study and its limitations: CD8+ T-cell clonality did not differ significantly between rheumatoid arthritis patients and age-matched healthy controls. In about an eighth of the roughly 60 patients the largest CD8+ clone exceeded 20% of CD8+ cells, and several identical CD8+ TCRB sequences were shared between blood and synovial fluid. Viral specificity could not be ruled out by absence from virus-specific databases, and the antigen targets of the expanded CD8+ clones remained unknown. Healthy controls showed no age-related increase in CD8+ clonality, whereas patients did (Spearman r ~ 0.49).

Genomic DNA underwent TCRB CDR3 sequencing using the immunoSEQ assay. The published analysis was carried out like this. Patient CD8+ clones larger than 1% were compared against published virus-specific TCRB sequences, and only a few matched. Analyses were restricted to productive TCRB rearrangements. Clonality was calculated as a Shannon entropy-based productive clonality index, and a clone was defined by a unique TCRB CDR3 sequence. The template counts of each clone relative to the total templates per sample were used to calculate repertoire overlap between two samples. A correlation with a Spearman r of roughly 0.61 was found between V-gene usage by flow cytometry and V-gene usage by TCRB sequencing. This immuneACCESS table, as held by TCRdb, lists in-frame sequences with V and J called but not all clones. Of the missing ones, under half trace to an unresolved V gene in checked studies; the others have no known cause. Clonal size and the V and J genes are those of that table, whereas D and trimming came from the DNA. The sample includes about 4,800 clones, with about 80% observed a single time. The ten largest clonotypes hold 65% to 80% of the sample.

As for this clone: No cognate antigen has been identified for it. No qualities accompany the bases; no much larger clone lies one base away.

The sample in question was CD8+ T cells sorted from blood, obtained at a follow-up visit. This sequence originates from a man aged 40-49 years with rheumatoid arthritis.

The CDR3 region reads CASSSTQNYSGNTIYF. At the DNA level, the sequence is TGTGCCAGCAGCTCCACCCAGAATTACTCTGGAAACACCATATATTTT. The chain was built from TRBV7-9 and TRBJ1-3, with no D gene named confidently. The CDR3 spans 16 residues, from the cysteine through the phenylalanine. The CDR3 DNA has 48 bases and is translated from base 1. As encoded in the germline V gene (reference sequence), CDR1 is SEHNR while CDR2 is FQNEAQ. A distance of 13 bases separates the germline ends of V and J, which lose 4 bases and 0 bases respectively.